Listed below are T cell receptor beta chains from one sample, sequenced in a study of CD8 T cells in ankylosing spondylitis. TCRdb reprocessed the 5' RACE reads with MiXCR, giving one entry per CDR3 protein. The sample holds hundreds of thousands of distinct CDR3 sequences, more than 9.5% seen once. The sequenced sample consisted of blood, either unsorted or a sorted T cell fraction (not recorded which). The receptors here all came from a male donor with ankylosing spondylitis. Both conserved end residues are part of each CDR3. The D gene is left open where the match is weak. A row's size may be missing; if present it is once, few, many or a size class.

j_gene,d_gene,len,abundance,v_gene,CDR3nt,CDR3aa
TRBJ1-1,-,13,few,TRBV5-6,TGTGCCAGCAGCTTCTCGGGGTACACTGAAGCTTTCTTT,CASSFSGYTEAFF
TRBJ2-1,TRBD2,15,-,TRBV5-1,TGCGCCAGCAGCTCCGGACTAGCGATCGACAATGAGCAGTTCTTC,CASSSGLAIDNEQFF
TRBJ2-7,-,15,many,TRBV15,TGTGCCACCAGCAGAGATCCGGGACACTCCTACGAGCAGTACTTC,CATSRDPGHSYEQYF
TRBJ1-1,-,15,-,TRBV3-1,TGTGCCAGCAGCCAAGGGAGTCTGCTGGGGACTGAAGCTTTCTTT,CASSQGSLLGTEAFF
TRBJ2-1,-,14,-,TRBV2,TGTGCCGGAGCCCGGGCTAGCGCAGACAATGAGCAGTTCTTC,CAGARASADNEQFF
TRBJ1-5,-,14,few,TRBV2,TGTGCCAGCCTCGGCACGGAGGGTAATGGGCCCCAGCATTTT,CASLGTEGNGPQHF
TRBJ1-1,-,14,few,TRBV20-1,TGCAGTGCTCCCCCGGGACACCGAAACACTGAAGCTTTCTTT,CSAPPGHRNTEAFF
TRBJ2-3,-,13,-,TRBV15,TGTGCCACCACCCGAGGGTCTTCAGATACGCAGTATTTT,CATTRGSSDTQYF
TRBJ1-3,-,14,few,TRBV10-3,TGTGCCATCAGTGAAAAGGGGTTTACGAACACCATATATTTT,CAISEKGFTNTIYF
TRBJ2-1,-,14,few,TRBV7-2,TGTGCCAGCAGCCCCGATTTGAGTGGGGGTGAGCAGTTCTTC,CASSPDLSGGEQFF
TRBJ2-2,-,17,many,TRBV20-1,TGCAGTGCTAGACCCGGGACTCAACATGTTTACACCGGGGAGCTGTTTTTT,CSARPGTQHVYTGELFF